Listed below are T cell receptor beta chains from one sample, sequenced in a study of somatic mutations in cytotoxic T cells in rheumatoid arthritis. The data were produced by immunoSEQ multiplex PCR, yet TCRdb's version contains in-frame clones alone and is incomplete. The sample has some 40,000 clones; about four fifths are singletons. Specimen: CD8+ T cells sorted from blood. These receptors came from a man aged 35-49 years in good health. Both conserved end residues are part of each CDR3. The D gene is left open where the match is weak. Clone size, where shown, is once, few, many, or a class for clones that have expanded.

cdr3_length: 15
d_call: TRBD1
j_call: TRBJ2-7
clone_size: .
v_call: TRBV28
cdr3_nt: TGTGCCAGCAAAGGGACGGACAGGAAAAGCTACGAGCAGTACTTC
cdr3_aa: CASKGTDRKSYEQYF

cdr3_length: 14
d_call: .
j_call: TRBJ2-1
clone_size: .
v_call: TRBV28
cdr3_nt: TGTGCCAGCAGTCCTCCGGGACTCTACAATGAGCAGTTCTTC
cdr3_aa: CASSPPGLYNEQFF

cdr3_length: 15
d_call: TRBD2
j_call: TRBJ2-5
clone_size: .
v_call: TRBV4-2
cdr3_nt: TGTGCCAGCAGCCAGAGGCGGGAGGGTGCAGAGACCCAGTACTTC
cdr3_aa: CASSQRREGAETQYF

cdr3_length: 14
d_call: .
j_call: TRBJ2-7
clone_size: few
v_call: TRBV4-1
cdr3_nt: TGCGCCAGCAGCACAGGACGGGGGTCCTACGAGCAGTACTTC
cdr3_aa: CASSTGRGSYEQYF

cdr3_length: 15
d_call: .
j_call: TRBJ1-4
clone_size: .
v_call: TRBV14
cdr3_nt: TGTGCCAGCAGCCAAGGGCGGGCCACTAATGAAAAACTGTTTTTT
cdr3_aa: CASSQGRATNEKLFF

cdr3_length: 18
d_call: TRBD2
j_call: TRBJ2-3
clone_size: .
v_call: TRBV29-1
cdr3_nt: TGCAGCGTCCTGGGTGGGACTAGCGGGGGTTTCAGCACAGATACGCAGTATTTT
cdr3_aa: CSVLGGTSGGFSTDTQYF

cdr3_length: 16
d_call: .
j_call: TRBJ2-7
clone_size: .
v_call: TRBV4-1
cdr3_nt: TGCGCCAGCAGCCAAGTCTACAGGGAAGGGGATTACGAGCAGTACTTC
cdr3_aa: CASSQVYREGDYEQYF

cdr3_length: 15
d_call: TRBD2
j_call: TRBJ2-1
clone_size: .
v_call: TRBV4-3
cdr3_nt: TGCGCCAGCAGCCGTACTAGCGGGAGTATCAATGAGCAGTTCTTC
cdr3_aa: CASSRTSGSINEQFF

cdr3_length: 15
d_call: .
j_call: TRBJ2-2
clone_size: .
v_call: TRBV9
cdr3_nt: TGTGCCAGCGGTAGTTCCGGCCTTGACACCGGGGAGCTGTTTTTT
cdr3_aa: CASGSSGLDTGELFF

cdr3_length: 14
d_call: .
j_call: TRBJ1-2
clone_size: few
v_call: TRBV19
cdr3_nt: TGTGCCAGTAGTACCCACAGGCCCTCCTATGGCTACACCTTC
cdr3_aa: CASSTHRPSYGYTF

cdr3_length: 15
d_call: .
j_call: TRBJ2-7
clone_size: .
v_call: TRBV27
cdr3_nt: TGTGCCAGCAGTTTATCTCAGGGGCTCCCCTACGAGCAGTACTTC
cdr3_aa: CASSLSQGLPYEQYF

cdr3_length: 17
d_call: .
j_call: TRBJ2-1
clone_size: once
v_call: TRBV7-9
cdr3_nt: TGTGCCAGCAGCTTTTCCGGGGGTCCTTATTCCTACAATGAGCAGTTCTTC
cdr3_aa: CASSFSGGPYSYNEQFF

cdr3_length: 17
d_call: .
j_call: TRBJ1-5
clone_size: .
v_call: TRBV4-1
cdr3_nt: TGCGCCAGCAGCCAAGATCCCGGGGGTTCCCCCCGGCAGCCCCAGCATTTT
cdr3_aa: CASSQDPGGSPRQPQHF

cdr3_length: 16
d_call: TRBD2
j_call: TRBJ2-3
clone_size: .
v_call: TRBV4-1
cdr3_nt: TGCGCCAGCAGCCAAGTGGGACTAGCGATGACAGATACGCAGTATTTT
cdr3_aa: CASSQVGLAMTDTQYF

cdr3_length: 13
d_call: .
j_call: TRBJ2-7
clone_size: .
v_call: TRBV28
cdr3_nt: TGTGCCAGCAGTTTTGGGGCGGGATGGGAGCAGTACTTC
cdr3_aa: CASSFGAGWEQYF

cdr3_length: 15
d_call: TRBD2
j_call: TRBJ2-1
clone_size: once
v_call: TRBV9
cdr3_nt: TGTGCCAGCAGCGTAGCGGGGGGGCTAGCGGTTGAGCAGTTCTTC
cdr3_aa: CASSVAGGLAVEQFF

cdr3_length: 14
d_call: .
j_call: TRBJ1-1
clone_size: .
v_call: TRBV9
cdr3_nt: TGTGCCAGCAGCGTAGGGCCTAGGAACACTGAAGCTTTCTTT
cdr3_aa: CASSVGPRNTEAFF

cdr3_length: 14
d_call: .
j_call: TRBJ2-5
clone_size: .
v_call: TRBV30
cdr3_nt: TGTGCCTGGACCCGCGGGGCGGGGGCAGAGACCCAGTACTTC
cdr3_aa: CAWTRGAGAETQYF

cdr3_length: 14
d_call: .
j_call: TRBJ2-7
clone_size: .
v_call: TRBV28
cdr3_nt: TGTGCCAGCAGTGCCGACATTAGCTCCTACGAGCAGTACTTC
cdr3_aa: CASSADISSYEQYF

cdr3_length: 15
d_call: .
j_call: TRBJ2-1
clone_size: .
v_call: TRBV28
cdr3_nt: TGTGCCAGCAGTTTGTCGACAACAGGCTACAATGAGCAGTTCTTC
cdr3_aa: CASSLSTTGYNEQFF

cdr3_length: 14
d_call: .
j_call: TRBJ1-2
clone_size: .
v_call: TRBV6-5
cdr3_nt: TGTGCCAGCAGTTACTCGAGAGGGAACTATGGCTACACCTTC
cdr3_aa: CASSYSRGNYGYTF

cdr3_length: 13
d_call: .
j_call: TRBJ1-1
clone_size: few
v_call: TRBV7-9
cdr3_nt: TGTGCCAGCAGCTTAGTTGGGGCGACTGAAGCTTTCTTT
cdr3_aa: CASSLVGATEAFF

cdr3_length: 18
d_call: TRBD2
j_call: TRBJ2-1
clone_size: .
v_call: TRBV14
cdr3_nt: TGTGCCAGCAGCCAAGATCTGAGACTAGCGGGAGCGGCCAATGAGCAGTTCTTC
cdr3_aa: CASSQDLRLAGAANEQFF

cdr3_length: 16
d_call: .
j_call: TRBJ2-2
clone_size: .
v_call: TRBV6-5
cdr3_nt: TGTGCCAGCAGTTACTCGGGGGCTCTGAACACCGGGGAGCTGTTTTTT
cdr3_aa: CASSYSGALNTGELFF

cdr3_length: 17
d_call: .
j_call: TRBJ2-7
clone_size: .
v_call: TRBV30
cdr3_nt: TGTGCCTGGAGTGTACAGAGTCGGGCCGGAGGGATCTACGAGCAGTACTTC
cdr3_aa: CAWSVQSRAGGIYEQYF

cdr3_length: 16
d_call: .
j_call: TRBJ2-1
clone_size: .
v_call: TRBV7-3
cdr3_nt: TGTGCCAGCAGCCTCTATAGCTTCGCGGTCGGGAATGAGCAGTTCTTC
cdr3_aa: CASSLYSFAVGNEQFF

cdr3_length: 16
d_call: .
j_call: TRBJ2-1
clone_size: .
v_call: TRBV5-6
cdr3_nt: TGTGCCAGCAGCCCGGGGAGCGGGCGCGGGAACAATGAGCAGTTCTTC
cdr3_aa: CASSPGSGRGNNEQFF

cdr3_length: 14
d_call: .
j_call: TRBJ2-5
clone_size: .
v_call: TRBV28
cdr3_nt: TGTGCCAGCAGTCGATATCAGGGGCGCGAGACCCAGTACTTC
cdr3_aa: CASSRYQGRETQYF

cdr3_length: 16
d_call: .
j_call: TRBJ1-5
clone_size: once
v_call: TRBV15
cdr3_nt: TGTGCCACCAGCAGAGATTTATCAGGGGTCAATCAGCCCCAGCATTTT
cdr3_aa: CATSRDLSGVNQPQHF

cdr3_length: 17
d_call: .
j_call: TRBJ2-7
clone_size: .
v_call: TRBV7-6
cdr3_nt: TGTGCCAGCAGCTTGGATGCGTATGGCGGCAGGGCCTACGAGCAGTACTTC
cdr3_aa: CASSLDAYGGRAYEQYF

cdr3_length: 17
d_call: TRBD2
j_call: TRBJ2-3
clone_size: .
v_call: TRBV14
cdr3_nt: TGTGCCAGCAGCCAAGATGGGCTGGCCGCGGGAGGATGGAGGCAGTATTTT
cdr3_aa: CASSQDGLAAGGWRQYF

cdr3_length: 10
d_call: .
j_call: TRBJ1-1
clone_size: .
v_call: TRBV6-4
cdr3_nt: TGTGCCAGGGCCGCAGGGGTAGCTTTCTTT
cdr3_aa: CARAAGVAFF

cdr3_length: 16
d_call: TRBD1
j_call: TRBJ2-2
clone_size: .
v_call: TRBV13
cdr3_nt: TGTGCCAGCAGCACCACCGGGACAGGCACTCCCGGGGAGCTGTTTTTT
cdr3_aa: CASSTTGTGTPGELFF

cdr3_length: 17
d_call: .
j_call: TRBJ2-2
clone_size: .
v_call: TRBV19
cdr3_nt: TGTGCCAGTAGTTCCGGACTCACCTCCATTAACACCGGGGAGCTGTTTTTT
cdr3_aa: CASSSGLTSINTGELFF

cdr3_length: 14
d_call: TRBD1
j_call: TRBJ1-1
clone_size: .
v_call: TRBV6-6
cdr3_nt: TGTGCCAGCAGTAGAACAGGGGGTGAGGCTGAAGCTTTCTTT
cdr3_aa: CASSRTGGEAEAFF

cdr3_length: 13
d_call: .
j_call: TRBJ1-4
clone_size: .
v_call: TRBV5-4
cdr3_nt: TGTGCCAGCAGCTTCCGTGAGGATGAAAAACTGTTTTTT
cdr3_aa: CASSFREDEKLFF

cdr3_length: 18
d_call: TRBD2
j_call: TRBJ2-2
clone_size: .
v_call: TRBV10-1
cdr3_nt: TGCGCCAGCAGTGAACGAGGACTAGCGGGAGGGGGCACCGGGGAGCTGTTTTTT
cdr3_aa: CASSERGLAGGGTGELFF

cdr3_length: 18
d_call: .
j_call: TRBJ1-2
clone_size: .
v_call: TRBV21-1
cdr3_nt: TGTGCCAGCAGCAAGAGTTTGGGTCTGATTGGGCAGGGGTCTGGCTACACCTTC
cdr3_aa: CASSKSLGLIGQGSGYTF

cdr3_length: 13
d_call: .
j_call: TRBJ1-4
clone_size: .
v_call: TRBV6-1
cdr3_nt: TGTGCCAGCAGGCAGGGAACTAATGAAAAACTGTTTTTT
cdr3_aa: CASRQGTNEKLFF

cdr3_length: 16
d_call: .
j_call: TRBJ1-1
clone_size: .
v_call: TRBV6-5
cdr3_nt: TGTGCCAGCAGTTACTGGGGCGGGGGGCACGGCACTGAAGCTTTCTTT
cdr3_aa: CASSYWGGGHGTEAFF

cdr3_length: 11
d_call: .
j_call: TRBJ2-7
clone_size: .
v_call: TRBV20-1
cdr3_nt: TGTTCGGGACACTCCAACGACGAGCAGTACTTC
cdr3_aa: CSGHSNDEQYF

cdr3_length: 15
d_call: .
j_call: TRBJ2-3
clone_size: .
v_call: TRBV9
cdr3_nt: TGTGCCAGCAGCGTAGCTTGGGGGAGCACAGATACGCAGTATTTT
cdr3_aa: CASSVAWGSTDTQYF

cdr3_length: 15
d_call: .
j_call: TRBJ1-4
clone_size: .
v_call: TRBV30
cdr3_nt: TGTGCCTGGACTACAGGGCGTGCAACTAATGAAAAACTGTTTTTT
cdr3_aa: CAWTTGRATNEKLFF

cdr3_length: 17
d_call: TRBD2
j_call: TRBJ2-3
clone_size: .
v_call: TRBV9
cdr3_nt: TGTGCCAGCAGCGTAGGCGGGAGGGCCCCGAGCACAGATACGCAGTATTTT
cdr3_aa: CASSVGGRAPSTDTQYF

cdr3_length: 14
d_call: .
j_call: TRBJ2-1
clone_size: .
v_call: TRBV5-6
cdr3_nt: TGTGCCAGCAGCTTAGGACACGGCCTCAATGAGCAGTTCTTC
cdr3_aa: CASSLGHGLNEQFF

cdr3_length: 15
d_call: .
j_call: TRBJ2-1
clone_size: .
v_call: TRBV7-9
cdr3_nt: TGTGCCAGCAGCTTAGGTGGGGATGGTGGGAATGAGCAGTTCTTC
cdr3_aa: CASSLGGDGGNEQFF

cdr3_length: 13
d_call: .
j_call: TRBJ1-1
clone_size: .
v_call: TRBV6-5
cdr3_nt: TGTGCCAGCAGCCGGCGTGGGGACACTGAAGCTTTCTTT
cdr3_aa: CASSRRGDTEAFF

cdr3_length: 16
d_call: TRBD2
j_call: TRBJ2-7
clone_size: once
v_call: TRBV7-8
cdr3_nt: TGTGCCAGCAGCTTAGGCGTTAGCGGGGGAACAAACGAGCAGTACTTC
cdr3_aa: CASSLGVSGGTNEQYF

cdr3_length: 15
d_call: .
j_call: TRBJ1-5
clone_size: .
v_call: TRBV19
cdr3_nt: TGTGCCAGTACTGAGATTAGGGGCCTCAATCAGCCCCAGCATTTT
cdr3_aa: CASTEIRGLNQPQHF

cdr3_length: 14
d_call: .
j_call: TRBJ2-7
clone_size: .
v_call: TRBV5-1
cdr3_nt: TGCGCCAGCAGCTTGGGGGGAGGAAGGTACGAGCAGTACTTC
cdr3_aa: CASSLGGGRYEQYF

cdr3_length: 14
d_call: TRBD2
j_call: TRBJ2-7
clone_size: .
v_call: TRBV7-9
cdr3_nt: TGTGCCAGCAGCCGAGGAGCGGGACCCGAGGAGCAGTACTTC
cdr3_aa: CASSRGAGPEEQYF

cdr3_length: 14
d_call: .
j_call: TRBJ2-5
clone_size: .
v_call: TRBV27
cdr3_nt: TGTGCCAGCAGTTTGACACAGAACCAAGAGACCCAGTACTTC
cdr3_aa: CASSLTQNQETQYF